The rows below give T cell receptor beta chains drawn from one sample of a study of cytomegalovirus exposure and HLA in healthy donors. Some clones are missing from TCRdb's copy, which holds only in-frame ones; the method was immunoSEQ multiplex PCR. This table has some 110,000 clones, 71% appearing once. Sequencing was performed on PBMCs. The origin of the receptors is a female donor in good health and CMV-seronegative. The CDR3 runs from the conserved cysteine through the conserved F or W. Fields, in order: D gene, J gene, V gene, clone size, CDR3 protein, CDR3 DNA. A D gene is named only where the DNA matches it firmly. Not every row has a clone size; where given, it reads once, few, many or a size class.

d_gene: TRBD1
j_gene: TRBJ1-5
v_gene: TRBV2
abundance: -
CDR3aa: CASSRDRRNQPQHF
CDR3nt: TGTGCCAGCAGTCGGGACAGGCGAAATCAGCCCCAGCATTTT

d_gene: TRBD2
j_gene: TRBJ2-1
v_gene: TRBV6-1
abundance: few
CDR3aa: CASSESRTSGNNEQFF
CDR3nt: TGTGCCAGCAGTGAATCCCGGACTAGCGGAAACAATGAGCAGTTCTTC

d_gene: -
j_gene: TRBJ2-2
v_gene: TRBV4-1
abundance: -
CDR3aa: CASSPPDRSYTGELFF
CDR3nt: TGCGCCAGCAGCCCTCCCGACAGGTCGTACACCGGGGAGCTGTTTTTT

d_gene: TRBD2
j_gene: TRBJ2-1
v_gene: TRBV5-1
abundance: -
CDR3aa: CASSLGGRANEQFF
CDR3nt: TGCGCCAGCAGCTTGGGCGGGAGGGCCAATGAGCAGTTCTTC

d_gene: -
j_gene: TRBJ2-1
v_gene: TRBV28
abundance: -
CDR3aa: CASSLAGTYNEQFF
CDR3nt: TGTGCCAGCAGTTTAGCGGGAACCTACAATGAGCAGTTCTTC

d_gene: TRBD2
j_gene: TRBJ2-1
v_gene: TRBV7-3
abundance: -
CDR3aa: CASSSEAGVGEQFF
CDR3nt: TGTGCCAGCAGCTCGGAAGCGGGAGTTGGTGAGCAGTTCTTC

d_gene: -
j_gene: TRBJ1-2
v_gene: TRBV5-6
abundance: few
CDR3aa: CASTSPATGPGYTF
CDR3nt: TGTGCCAGCACCAGTCCCGCTACAGGTCCGGGCTACACCTTC

d_gene: TRBD2
j_gene: TRBJ2-1
v_gene: TRBV7-2
abundance: -
CDR3aa: CASSLISSGRTSGRNEQFF
CDR3nt: TGTGCCAGCAGCTTAATATCTTCGGGTCGGACTAGCGGGAGGAATGAGCAGTTCTTC

d_gene: -
j_gene: TRBJ2-5
v_gene: TRBV29-1
abundance: -
CDR3aa: CSVKLDGGGETQYF
CDR3nt: TGCAGCGTAAAACTGGACGGAGGCGGAGAGACCCAGTACTTC

d_gene: TRBD2
j_gene: TRBJ2-7
v_gene: TRBV11-2
abundance: -
CDR3aa: CASSLWTSGRWYEQYF
CDR3nt: TGTGCCAGCAGCTTATGGACTAGCGGGAGATGGTACGAGCAGTACTTC

d_gene: TRBD2
j_gene: TRBJ2-1
v_gene: TRBV19
abundance: -
CDR3aa: CASSISGSSYNEQFF
CDR3nt: TGTGCCAGTAGTATCAGCGGGAGCTCCTACAATGAGCAGTTCTTC

d_gene: -
j_gene: TRBJ2-3
v_gene: TRBV20-1
abundance: -
CDR3aa: CSARVRDTQYF
CDR3nt: TGCAGTGCTAGAGTTCGAGATACGCAGTATTTT

d_gene: TRBD1
j_gene: TRBJ2-7
v_gene: TRBV18
abundance: once
CDR3aa: CASSPLPTGAYEQYF
CDR3nt: TGTGCCAGCTCACCACTTCCGACAGGGGCCTACGAGCAGTACTTC

d_gene: -
j_gene: TRBJ2-3
v_gene: TRBV18
abundance: -
CDR3aa: CASSPLSGSSTDTQYF
CDR3nt: TGTGCCAGCTCACCACTTTCGGGTTCTAGCACAGATACGCAGTATTTT

d_gene: TRBD2
j_gene: TRBJ2-3
v_gene: TRBV6-1
abundance: -
CDR3aa: CASSELLAGDTQYF
CDR3nt: TGTGCCAGCAGTGAGCTGTTAGCGGGGGATACGCAGTATTTT